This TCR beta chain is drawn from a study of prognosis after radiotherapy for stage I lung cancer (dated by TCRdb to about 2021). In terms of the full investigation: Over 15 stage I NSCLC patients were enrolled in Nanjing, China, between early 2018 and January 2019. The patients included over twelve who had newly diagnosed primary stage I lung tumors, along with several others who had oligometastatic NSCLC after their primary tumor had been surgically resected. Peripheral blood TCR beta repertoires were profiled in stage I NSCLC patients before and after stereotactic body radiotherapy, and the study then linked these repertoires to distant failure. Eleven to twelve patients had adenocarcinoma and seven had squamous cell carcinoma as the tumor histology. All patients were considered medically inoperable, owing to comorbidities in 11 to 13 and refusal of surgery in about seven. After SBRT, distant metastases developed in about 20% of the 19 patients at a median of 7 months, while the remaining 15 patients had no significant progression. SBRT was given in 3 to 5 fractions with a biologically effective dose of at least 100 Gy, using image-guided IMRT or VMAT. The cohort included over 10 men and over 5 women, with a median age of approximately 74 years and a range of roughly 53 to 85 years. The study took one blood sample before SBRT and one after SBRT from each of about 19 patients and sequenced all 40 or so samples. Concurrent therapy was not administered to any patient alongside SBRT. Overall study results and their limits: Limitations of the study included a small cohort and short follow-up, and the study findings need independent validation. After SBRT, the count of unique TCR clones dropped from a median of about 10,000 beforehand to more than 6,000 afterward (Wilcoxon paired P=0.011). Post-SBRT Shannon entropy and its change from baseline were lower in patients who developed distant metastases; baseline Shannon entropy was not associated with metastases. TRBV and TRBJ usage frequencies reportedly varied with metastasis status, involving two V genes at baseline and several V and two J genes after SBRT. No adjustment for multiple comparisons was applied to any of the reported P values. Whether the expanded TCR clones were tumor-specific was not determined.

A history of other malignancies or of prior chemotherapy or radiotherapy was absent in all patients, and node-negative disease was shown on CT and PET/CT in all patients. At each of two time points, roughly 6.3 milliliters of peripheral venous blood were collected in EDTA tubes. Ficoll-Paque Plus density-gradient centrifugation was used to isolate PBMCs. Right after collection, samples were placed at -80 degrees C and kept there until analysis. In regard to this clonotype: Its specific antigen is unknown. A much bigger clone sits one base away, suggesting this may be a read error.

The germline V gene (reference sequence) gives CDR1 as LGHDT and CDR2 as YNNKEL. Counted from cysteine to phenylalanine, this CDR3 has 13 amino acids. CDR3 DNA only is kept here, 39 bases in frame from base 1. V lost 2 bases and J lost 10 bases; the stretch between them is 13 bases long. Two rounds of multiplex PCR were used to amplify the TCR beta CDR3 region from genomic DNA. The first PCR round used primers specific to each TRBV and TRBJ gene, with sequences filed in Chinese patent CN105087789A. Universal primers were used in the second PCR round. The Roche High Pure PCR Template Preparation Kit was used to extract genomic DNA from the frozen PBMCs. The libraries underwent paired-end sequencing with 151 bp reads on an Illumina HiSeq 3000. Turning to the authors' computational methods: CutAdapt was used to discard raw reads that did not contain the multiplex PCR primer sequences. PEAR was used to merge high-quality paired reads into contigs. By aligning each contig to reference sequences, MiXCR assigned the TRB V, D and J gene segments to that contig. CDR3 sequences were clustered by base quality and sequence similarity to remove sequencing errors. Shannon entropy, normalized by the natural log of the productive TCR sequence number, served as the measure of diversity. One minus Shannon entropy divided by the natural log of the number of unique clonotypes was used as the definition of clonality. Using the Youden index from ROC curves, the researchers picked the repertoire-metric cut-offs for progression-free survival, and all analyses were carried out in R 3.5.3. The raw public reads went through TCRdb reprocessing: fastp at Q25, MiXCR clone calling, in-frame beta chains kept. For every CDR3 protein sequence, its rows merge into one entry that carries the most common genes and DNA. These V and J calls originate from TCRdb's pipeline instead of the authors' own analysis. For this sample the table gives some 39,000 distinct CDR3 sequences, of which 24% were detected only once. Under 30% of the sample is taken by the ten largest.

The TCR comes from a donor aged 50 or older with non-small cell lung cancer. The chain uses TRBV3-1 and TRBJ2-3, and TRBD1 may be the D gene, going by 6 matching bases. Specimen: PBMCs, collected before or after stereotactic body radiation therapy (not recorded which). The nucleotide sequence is TGTGCCAGCAGCCAAAGCAGTGGGGGCGCGCAGTATTTT. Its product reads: CASSQSSGGAQYF.